The 21 T cell receptor beta chains reported below all come from one sample, sequenced in a study of cytomegalovirus exposure and HLA in healthy donors. The repertoire was sequenced with immunoSEQ multiplex PCR; TCRdb's copy has only in-frame clones and lacks some. The table records 150,000 to 200,000 clones, 85% of them present only once. Sequencing used PBMCs. The receptors here all came from a man aged 18 to 30 in good health and CMV-seropositive.

The chain links TRBV7-9 to TRBJ2-1; the match to TRBD1 covers 8 bases. The CDR3 is 14 residues long. Per germline, CDR1 SEHNR and CDR2 FQNEAQ (reference sequence). Losses at the gene ends were 6 bases for V and 4 bases for J; bases not matched to a gene: 5. CDR3 nucleotides: TGTGCCAGCAGTGCCACAGGGGGTTACAATGAGCAGTTCTTC. It encodes CASSATGGYNEQFF. The full variable domain, with the rest looked up from reference TRBV7-9 and TRBJ2-1, is DTGVSQNPRHKITKRGQNVTFRCDPISEHNRLYWYRQTLGQGPEFLTYFQNEAQLEKSRLLSDRFSAERPKGSFSTLEIQRTEQGDSAMYLCASSATGGYNEQFFGPGTRLTVL.

V is TRBV5-1 and J is TRBJ1-1; 7 bases are shared with TRBD1. V lost 2 bases to trimming and J lost 8 bases; unmatched junction nucleotides: 15. The germline V gene encodes CDR1 SGHRS and CDR2 YFSETQ. This CDR3 is built from 16 residues. This CDR3 is CASSFATIQGGAEAFF. The CDR3 DNA reads as TGCGCCAGCAGCTTTGCAACCATCCAAGGGGGCGCCGAAGCTTTCTTT.

The chain employs TRBV10-3 and TRBJ2-3; 15 bases match TRBD2. The germline V gene encodes CDR1 ENHRY and CDR2 SYGVKD. With 3 bases clipped from V and 4 bases from J, the junction kept 2 bases outside the gene matches. The CDR3 runs to 16 residues. The CDR3 reads CAISDRTSGRADTQYF. CDR3 coding DNA: TGTGCCATCAGTGATCGGACTAGCGGGAGGGCAGATACGCAGTATTTT.

CDR3 nucleotide sequence: TGTGCCAGCTCACCGCGGTTAGGGGAAGAGACCCAGTACTTC. Translating it yields CASSPRLGEETQYF. V gene TRBV18 combines with J gene TRBJ2-5; TRBD1 might be the D (5 bases). This CDR3 has 14 residues. V was trimmed by 3 bases and J by 3 bases, leaving 11 bases between them. CDR1 KGHSH and CDR2 LQKENI come from the germline V gene.

This clone was found a few times. The chain couples TRBV27 to TRBJ2-1; tentative D call: TRBD2 (6 bases). This CDR3 is built from 15 residues. Germline CDR1 MNHEY, CDR2 SMNVEV (reference sequence). V gave up 2 bases and J gave up 4 bases, with 12 bases separating them. CDR3 loop: CASSLEDGTYNEQFF. The DNA of the CDR3 is TGTGCCAGCAGTTTAGAGGACGGGACTTACAATGAGCAGTTCTTC.

The chain joins TRBV6-5 to TRBJ1-2; D may be TRBD1 (5 bases). The V gene's germline CDR1 is MNHEY and CDR2 SVGAGI. The CDR3 has 15 amino acids. Between the trimmed V and J ends, which lost 4 bases and 0 bases, there was a span of 12 bases. The CDR3 loop is CASSSPGWTNYGYTF. Here the CDR3 DNA reads TGTGCCAGCAGTTCGCCAGGGTGGACTAACTATGGCTACACCTTC.

V is TRBV13 and J is TRBJ2-2; TRBD2 aligns across 14 bases. The trim removed 5 bases at V and 5 bases at J, leaving 1 base unmatched. CDR1 PRHDT and CDR2 FYEKMQ come from the germline V gene (reference sequence). The CDR3 runs to 15 residues. The CDR3 DNA reads as TGTGCCAGCAGCGGGACTAGCGGGGGAACCGGGGAGCTGTTTTTT. Translated: CASSGTSGGTGELFF. Based on the CDR3 plus reference TRBV13 and TRBJ2-2, the full variable domain is AAGVIQSPRHLIKEKRETATLKCYPIPRHDTVYWYQQGPGQDPQFLISFYEKMQSDKGSIPDRFSAQQFSDYHSELNMSSLELGDSALYFCASSGTSGGTGELFFGEGSRLTVL.

This clone was picked up a small number of times. The chain is built from TRBV28 and TRBJ2-1; D possibly corresponds to TRBD1 (6 bases). Between the trimmed V and J ends, which lost 4 bases and 3 bases, there was a span of 16 bases. This CDR3 contains 16 residues. Per germline, CDR1 MDHEN and CDR2 SYDVKM. CDR3 residues: CASSSLQGIYYNEQFF. CDR3 in DNA: TGTGCCAGCAGTTCCCTTCAGGGGATTTACTACAATGAGCAGTTCTTC.

The chain has TRBV5-6 and TRBJ2-1; weak D call: TRBD2 (5 bases). Trimming stripped 4 bases from V and 4 bases from J, with 9 bases between. CDR1 is SGHDT and CDR2 is YYEEEE in the germline V gene. The CDR3 totals 13 residues. CDR3 sequence reads: CASSLDYYNEQFF. CDR3 nucleotide sequence: TGTGCCAGCAGCCTAGACTATTACAATGAGCAGTTCTTC.

The chain joins TRBV21-1 to TRBJ1-1; the table's D call, TRBD1, was not checked against the DNA. TRBV21-1 is a pseudogene locus. This CDR3 has 13 residues. CDR3 region: CASSRPGITEAFF. CDR3 DNA: TGTGCCAGCAGCCGCCCAGGGATCACTGAAGCTTTCTTT.

This chain uses TRBV11-3 with TRBJ2-2, with D tentatively TRBD2 (5 bases). V was shortened by 1 base and J by 1 base, with 10 bases between the two germline ends. The CDR3 length is 16 residues. Germline V CDR1 and CDR2: SGHNT, YENEEA. As DNA, the CDR3 is TGTGCCAGCAGCTTAGGAAGAGGGATGAACACCGGGGAGCTGTTTTTT. It translates to CASSLGRGMNTGELFF.

V is TRBV6-5 and J is TRBJ2-5, with 9 positions matching TRBD2. CDR1 is MNHEY, CDR2 SVGAGI, per germline. There are 13 residues in the CDR3. Trimming removed 7 bases from V and 4 bases from J; junction bases left unmatched: 4. The CDR3, as DNA: TGTGCCAGCAAGGGCGGGGGGGCAGAGACCCAGTACTTC. This translates into CASKGGGAETQYF.

This clone appeared a few times. The chain has TRBV2 and TRBJ2-2; 10 bases line up with TRBD1. Trimming took 6 bases from V and 5 from J; bases not matched to a gene: 6. The germline V gene has CDR1 SNHLY and CDR2 FYNNEI. CDR3 length equals 15 residues. CDR3 protein: CASSPPGQGTGELFF. Written as DNA, the CDR3 is TGTGCCAGCAGCCCCCCGGGACAGGGGACCGGGGAGCTGTTTTTT.

This clone appeared a few times. This rearrangement joins TRBV6-5 to TRBJ2-7, with 10 bases that match TRBD1. V gave up 6 bases and J gave up 6 bases; unmatched junction bases: 11. CDR3 size: 15 residues. In germline, CDR1 is MNHEY, CDR2 SVGAGI. Here the CDR3 reads CASSSTGTGVGEQYF. The CDR3 DNA follows: TGTGCCAGCAGCTCAACCGGGACAGGGGTTGGCGAGCAGTACTTC.

Written as DNA, the CDR3 is TGTGCCAGCACCTCCCCGGGACAGGGGCTTCTTAACACTGAAGCTTTCTTT. Amino acid sequence: CASTSPGQGLLNTEAFF. The V gene is TRBV28, the J gene TRBJ1-1; TRBD1 agrees at 10 bases. CDR1 and CDR2 (germline): MDHEN, SYDVKM. Trimming cost V 7 bases and J 2 bases; bases outside gene matches: 13. The CDR3 length is 17 residues. Variable domain in full (rest from reference TRBV28 and TRBJ1-1): DVKVTQSSRYLVKRTGEKVFLECVQDMDHENMFWYRQDPGLGLRLIYFSYDVKMKEKGDIPEGYSVSREKKERFSLILESASTNQTSMYLCASTSPGQGLLNTEAFFGQGTRLTVV.

This sequence joins TRBV7-6 and TRBJ2-1, with 7 bases identical to TRBD2. This CDR3 comprises 14 residues. Germline V lookup: CDR1 SGHVS, CDR2 FNYEAQ. The V and J ends lost 1 base and 8 bases, in that order; junction bases with no gene match: 5. CDR3 sequence reads: CASSLGGGIYEQFF. CDR3 nucleotides: TGTGCCAGCAGCTTAGGCGGGGGTATCTATGAGCAGTTCTTC.

This chain joins TRBV2 and TRBJ2-1; the match to TRBD1 covers 7 bases. Unmatched junction bases numbered 6, after V lost 6 bases and J lost 7 bases. The CDR3 has 13 amino acids. The germline CDR1 and CDR2 sequences are SNHLY and FYNNEI. CDR3 loop: CASRETGLNEQFF. The CDR3 DNA follows: TGTGCCAGCAGGGAGACAGGGTTGAATGAGCAGTTCTTC.

The V and J genes are TRBV6-5 and TRBJ1-2; TRBD1 aligns across 8 bases. Losses at the gene ends were 5 bases for V and 6 bases for J; bases not matched to a gene: 5. Germline V gene sequence: CDR1 MNHEY, CDR2 SVGAGI. CDR3 length: 13 residues. DNA for the CDR3: TGTGCCAGCAGTACATCGACAGGGGATGGCTACACCTTC. The encoded protein is CASSTSTGDGYTF.

In its sample, this clone was seen a few times. The V and J genes are TRBV2 and TRBJ2-7, with 9 bases identical to TRBD1. Germline CDR1 reads SNHLY; CDR2 reads FYNNEI. Trimming at V came to 8 bases and at J to 3 bases, leaving 5 bases not matched to a gene. This CDR3 spans 13 amino acids. CDR3 bases: TGTGCCAGCGGGGGACAGGGTAACTACGAGCAGTACTTC. It is translated as CASGGQGNYEQYF.

The chain employs TRBV23-1 and TRBJ2-3; 9 positions agree with TRBD2. TRBV23-1 is treated as an ORF (open reading frame) with a function not yet certain. The J segment lost 6 bases and the V segment lost 2 bases, leaving 15 bases of the junction unmatched. The CDR3 is made up of 18 amino acids. CDR3 loop: CASSQRGPLAGEWDTQYF. The CDR3 DNA reads TGCGCCAGCAGTCAACGGGGACCTTTAGCGGGAGAATGGGATACGCAGTATTTT.

The CDR3 is CSVDGLAGGFSYNEQFF. CDR3 DNA: TGCAGCGTTGACGGGCTAGCGGGAGGCTTCTCCTACAATGAGCAGTTCTTC. The chain employs TRBV29-1 and TRBJ2-1, with 11 bases fitting TRBD2. This CDR3 is built from 17 residues. V was pared by 3 bases and J by 0 bases, with 7 bases of the junction left unmatched. Germline V gene sequence: CDR1 SQVTM, CDR2 ANQGSEA.